The 14 T cell receptor beta chains below come from one sample, sequenced in a study of T cell repertoires in cytomegalovirus infection. No antigens are known for them. TCRdb re-analysed the reads in MiXCR, keeping a single row per CDR3 protein. The repertoire holds tens of thousands of distinct CDR3 sequences, with about 30% as singletons. Sequenced sample: PBMCs, sequenced either directly or after in vitro stimulation (not recorded which). These receptors originate from a human donor in good health (CMV status not recorded). Some clones in this sample may be carry-over from other donors' samples.

V usage is TRBV7-4 and J usage is TRBJ1-3, with unresolved D. CDR3 length equals 14 residues. V shed 3 bases and J shed 0 bases, with 6 bases lying between them. CDR1 and CDR2 (germline): SGHVT, SQSDAQ. The CDR3 is CASSFQYSGNTIYF. The CDR3 region has the DNA TGTGCCAGCAGCTTTCAGTACTCTGGAAACACCATATATTTT.

This clonotype has only a few counts. This sequence joins TRBV6-1 and TRBJ1-6, with D possibly being TRBD1 (5 bases). Germline loops: CDR1 MNHNS, CDR2 SASEGT. V was trimmed by 5 bases and J by 10 bases, leaving 18 bases between them. The CDR3 loop spans 15 amino acids. The DNA for the CDR3 is TGTGCCAGCAGTAGCGGGACGGGCTGGGGATCACCCCTCCACTTT. Translating it yields CASSSGTGWGSPLHF.

This chain connects TRBV9 to TRBJ1-2; D is undetermined. Germline-derived CDR1 and CDR2 are SGDLS and YYNGEE. V dropped 6 bases and J dropped 5 bases, with 11 bases sitting between them. CDR3 length: 12 residues. The CDR3 reads CASNSGFYGYTF. The CDR3 DNA follows: TGTGCCAGCAATTCCGGATTTTATGGCTACACCTTC.

The chain recombines TRBV6-5 with TRBJ1-1; the match to TRBD1 covers 7 bases. The V gene end was trimmed by 6 bases and the J gene end by 1 base; junction bases not matched to a gene: 5. The germline V gene encodes CDR1 MNHEY and CDR2 SVGAGI. CDR3 length: 14 amino acids. CDR3 in amino acids: CASRTGNGNTEAFF. The DNA for the CDR3 is TGTGCCAGCAGGACAGGGAATGGGAACACTGAAGCTTTCTTT.

CDR3 nucleotides: TGCAGTGCTAGAGAGGGTTGGGACTATGGCTACACCTTC. Its translation is CSAREGWDYGYTF. V gene TRBV20-1 combines with J gene TRBJ1-2; D is undetermined. The germline gives CDR1 DFQATT, CDR2 SNEGSKA (reference sequence). With 0 bases removed from V and 3 bases from J, the gap between germline ends came to 8 bases. CDR3 length: 13 amino acids.

The genes are TRBV19 and TRBJ1-2; TRBD1 matches at 7 bases. V shed 7 bases, J shed 6 bases, and the junction held 14 bases outside the gene matches. Germline loops: CDR1 LNHDA, CDR2 SQIVND (reference sequence). The CDR3 spans 15 residues. The CDR3 DNA follows: TGTGCCAGTATTCCAGGGGGGCGGCAAAACGATGGCTACACCTTC. It codes for CASIPGGRQNDGYTF. Complete variable domain (other parts from reference TRBV19 and TRBJ1-2): DGGITQSPKYLFRKEGQNVTLSCEQNLNHDAMYWYRQDPGQGLRLIYYSQIVNDFQKGDIAEGYSVSREKKESFPLTVTSAQKNPTAFYLCASIPGGRQNDGYTFGSGTRLTVV.

This CDR3 is CASSKRQQETQYF. DNA of the CDR3: TGCGCCAGCAGCAAACGACAGCAAGAGACCCAGTACTTC. V gene TRBV4-1 combines with J gene TRBJ2-5; weak D call: TRBD1 (5 bases). There are 13 residues in the CDR3. V gave up 5 bases and J gave up 2 bases, with 9 bases separating them. The germline CDR1 and CDR2 sequences are MGHRA and YSYEKL.

The J gene is TRBJ1-5, the V gene TRBV6-8; TRBD1 aligns across 9 bases. The J segment lost 9 bases and the V segment lost 1 base, leaving 10 bases of the junction unmatched. Per the germline V gene, CDR1 is MNHGY and CDR2 is SAAAGT. The CDR3 spans 16 residues. The CDR3 loop reads CASSYWTGEGRTPQHF. The CDR3 DNA sequence: TGTGCCAGCAGTTACTGGACAGGGGAGGGCCGGACGCCCCAGCATTTT.

The chain combines TRBV6-2 or TRBV6-3 with TRBJ2-5, with TRBD2 identical over 9 bases. Per germline, CDR1 MNHEY and CDR2 SVGEGT. V lost 5 bases, J lost 4 bases, and 11 bases stayed unmatched. This CDR3 region has 16 residues. The DNA for the CDR3 is TGTGCCAGCAGTCCGCGTCCTAGCGGGAAATTAGAGACCCAGTACTTC. Its protein is CASSPRPSGKLETQYF.

This clonotype showed up many times. V usage is TRBV28 and J usage is TRBJ1-5; D gene ambiguous. V dropped 8 bases and J dropped 4 bases, with 27 bases sitting between them. Germline V CDR1 and CDR2: MDHEN, SYDVKM. The CDR3 sequence is 18 residues long. The CDR3 region has the DNA TGTGCCAGCGCAACCTTCGGAGGAAAGAAACGCCAAAATCAGCCCCAGCATTTT. Its translation: CASATFGGKKRQNQPQHF.

The chain has TRBV2 and TRBJ1-5; 9 bases are a match to TRBD1. Germline loops: CDR1 SNHLY, CDR2 FYNNEI. V lost 6 bases, J lost 4 bases, and 10 bases stayed unmatched. The CDR3 runs 16 residues. CDR3 bases: TGTGCCAGCAGCGGACAGGGGCGGTTCGGGAATCAGCCCCAGCATTTT. Protein sequence: CASSGQGRFGNQPQHF.

The V call is TRBV7-9, the J call TRBJ1-1; unclear D gene. Per the germline V gene, CDR1 is SEHNR and CDR2 is FQNEAQ (reference sequence). CDR3 length: 13 residues. Trimming stripped 7 bases from V and 0 bases from J, with 9 bases between. The CDR3 loop reads CASTNELNTEAFF. The CDR3 DNA sequence: TGTGCCAGCACAAACGAATTGAACACTGAAGCTTTCTTT.

The genes are TRBV12-3 or TRBV12-4 and TRBJ2-7, with a weak D call TRBD2 (5 bases). V lost 5 bases and J lost 2, with 13 bases in between. This CDR3 comprises 14 residues. The CDR3 nucleotides read TGTGCCAGCAGTAAACTAGTGGCGCCCTACGAGCAGTACTTC. This translates into CASSKLVAPYEQYF.

This clonotype was seen at least ten times. V and J are TRBV7-8 and TRBJ2-5; D might be TRBD1 (5 bases). Deletions cut 5 bases from V and 5 bases from J, with 18 bases between. Germline lookup yields CDR1 SGHVS and CDR2 FQNEAQ. CDR3 size: 15 residues. In DNA form, the CDR3 reads TGTGCCAGCAGCCGAAGAGAACAGGAGACGGAGACCCAGTACTTC. Its protein is CASSRREQETETQYF.